Presented here are 3 T cell receptor beta chains from one specimen sequenced in a study of cytomegalovirus exposure and HLA in healthy donors. Use of 60 Vbeta and 13 Jbeta primers characterized the PCR. The protocol was immunoSEQ multiplex PCR, while the TCRdb copy is restricted to in-frame clones and leaves out a portion. Among roughly 150,000 clones, roughly 77% were seen once, and the ten largest hold approximately 2.1%. The material sequenced was PBMCs. The source is a woman under 30 in good health and CMV-seronegative.

In this sample, this clone turned up a few times. The CDR3 coding sequence is TGTGCCAGCAGCTCTCTTGGAAACACCATATATTTT. Translating it yields CASSSLGNTIYF. The chain is built from TRBV7-6 and TRBJ1-3; D uncertain. CDR3 length equals 12 residues. CDR1 is SGHVS, CDR2 FNYEAQ, per germline. The ends were cut back, 4 bases at V and 3 bases at J, with 4 bases in the middle.

The CDR3 here is CASSLDEGDALHF. Written as DNA, the CDR3 is TGTGCCAGCAGCTTAGACGAAGGGGATGCCCTCCACTTT. The chain uses TRBV13 and TRBJ1-6, with a tentative D call TRBD1 (5 bases). Trimming took 1 base from V and 14 from J, leaving 12 bases between them. This CDR3 contains 13 residues. CDR1 and CDR2 from the germline V gene are PRHDT and FYEKMQ (reference sequence).

The CDR3 protein is CASTLLGGNQPQHF. The CDR3 nucleotides read TGTGCCAGTACTCTCCTTGGAGGCAATCAGCCCCAGCATTTT. This chain joins TRBV19 and TRBJ1-5; no clear D gene. The CDR3 length is 14 residues. Trimming removed 7 bases from V and 2 bases from J, with 12 bases in between. Per germline, CDR1 LNHDA and CDR2 SQIVND (reference sequence).